The clone carrying this T cell receptor (beta chain) was observed once. The target antigen is unknown. One end of the junction does not line up with germline, which may come from a read error. Germline V gene sequence: CDR1 SGHRS, CDR2 YFSETQ. This CDR3 has 15 amino acids. With sequencing, the targeted depth ranged from 1 in 200,000 to 1 in 1 million T cells. Assay used: immunoSEQ multiplex PCR; TCRdb lists only in-frame clones, some missing. Of about 200,000 clones listed, approximately 75% are singletons. The sample is drawn from a study of cytotoxic CD8 clonotypes in ibrutinib-treated CLL. Overall study: The cohort had about a dozen relapsed/refractory and some 14 treatment-naive patients, 17 IGHV unmutated.

Overall study results and limits: Age-matched healthy donor levels were exceeded by baseline clonality, which tracked circulating CD8+ T-cell counts. Before falling back toward baseline at progression, clonality had risen at the time of ibrutinib response.

This chain joins TRBV5-1 and TRBJ1-1; D is perhaps TRBD1 (5 bases). The source is a human donor with chronic lymphocytic leukemia. The material sequenced was PBMCs, taken after 12 months of ibrutinib treatment. The DNA of the CDR3 is TGCGCCAGCAGCCTAGAGCAGGGAATGAAAACTGAAGCTTTCTTT. This translates into CASSLEQGMKTEAFF.